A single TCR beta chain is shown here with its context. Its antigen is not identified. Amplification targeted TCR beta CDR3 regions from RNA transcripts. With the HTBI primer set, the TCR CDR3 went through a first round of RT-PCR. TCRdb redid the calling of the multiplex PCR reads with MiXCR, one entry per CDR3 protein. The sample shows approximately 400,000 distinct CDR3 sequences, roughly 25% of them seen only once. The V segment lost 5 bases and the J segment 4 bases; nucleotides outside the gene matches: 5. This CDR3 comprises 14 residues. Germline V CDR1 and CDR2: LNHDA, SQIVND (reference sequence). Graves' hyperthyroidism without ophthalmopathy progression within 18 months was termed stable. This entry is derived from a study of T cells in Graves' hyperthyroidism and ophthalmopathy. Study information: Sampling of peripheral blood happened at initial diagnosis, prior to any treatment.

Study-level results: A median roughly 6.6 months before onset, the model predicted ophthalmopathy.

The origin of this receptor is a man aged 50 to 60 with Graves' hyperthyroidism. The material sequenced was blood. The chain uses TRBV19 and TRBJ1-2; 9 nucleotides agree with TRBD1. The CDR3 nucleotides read TGTGCCAGTAGTCCCGGGACAGGGATCTATGGCTACACCTTC. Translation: CASSPGTGIYGYTF.